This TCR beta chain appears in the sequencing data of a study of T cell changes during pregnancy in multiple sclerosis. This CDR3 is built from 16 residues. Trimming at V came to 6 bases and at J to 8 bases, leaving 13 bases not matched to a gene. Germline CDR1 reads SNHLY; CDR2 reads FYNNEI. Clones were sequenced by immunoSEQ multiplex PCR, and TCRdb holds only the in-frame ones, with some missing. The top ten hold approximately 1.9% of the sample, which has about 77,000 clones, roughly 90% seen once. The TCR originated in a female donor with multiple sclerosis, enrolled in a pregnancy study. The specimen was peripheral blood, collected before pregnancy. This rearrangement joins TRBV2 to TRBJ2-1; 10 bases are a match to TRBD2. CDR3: CASSLTESGGGYEQFF. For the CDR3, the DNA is TGTGCCAGCAGCCTTACTGAGAGCGGGGGGGGGTATGAGCAGTTCTTC.